This TCR beta chain was sequenced for a study of T cells in localized non-small cell lung cancer (dated by TCRdb to about 2020). Regarding the complete study: The study examined T cell repertoires in a few hundred patients with early-stage NSCLC and compared tumors with uninvolved tumor-adjacent lungs. The cohort was made up of 200 to 250 treatment-naive NSCLC patients whose localized lung tumors had been resected. The mean age of the NSCLC patients was 60 to 85 years, with fewer than 150 men and around 100 women. Study-level results and caveats: Uninvolved tumor-adjacent lung showed the highest T cell clonality, higher than tumor, which suggests more focused antigenic responses in the uninvolved tumor-adjacent lung. Because the study design was exploratory, TCR variables were selected using unadjusted p-values without false-discovery rate correction. A median of roughly 60 of the top 100 tumor clones turned up in the paired uninvolved adjacent lung, and approximately 30 of those clones also ranked among the top 100 of that same adjacent lung. Longer overall survival was associated with higher blood T cell density, whereas shorter survival was associated with higher adjacent-lung clonality. Because multi-region tumor sequencing was not done, intratumor heterogeneity could not be ruled out.

Germline trimming: 3 bases from V, 6 bases from J; junction bases outside gene matches: 3. CDR1 SGHVS and CDR2 FQNEAQ are derived from the germline V gene. The CDR3 goes from the cysteine to the phenylalanine over 14 residues. CDR3 DNA only is kept here, 42 bases in frame from base 1. The immunoSEQ Assay was used to sequence TCR beta CDR3 regions from DNA. Per the authors' processing: T cell density was computed as TCR beta template counts normalized to usable DNA estimated by amplifying housekeeping genes. Richness was estimated with the preseqR package, extrapolating to 400,000 templates for PBMC samples and 120,000 templates for tissue samples. Clonality was defined as one minus Pielou's evenness. To identify tissue-enriched TCRs, differential abundance testing was run on productive amino-acid clonotypes with a minimum total count of 5 and an alpha of 0.1. The Jaccard Index and the Morisita Overlap Index were used to quantify repertoire overlap between compartments. GLIPH clustered TCR beta CDR3s with public tetramer-defined viral CDR3s; viral motifs required at least three viral sequences plus V-gene enrichment. The clones in this table, taken by TCRdb from immuneACCESS, are in-frame only. Not every clone is retained; where verified, under half of the shortfall comes from an unresolved V gene, and the cause of the rest is unknown. The DNA was the basis for D and trimming; V, J and clone size are from that table. The sample table contains roughly 26,000 clones; only one count was recorded for approximately 91% of them. Of the sample, around 15% falls within the top ten clones.

Of note for this clone: The antigen it binds to is not known. No clone much larger than this one lies a single base away; base qualities are absent.

At diagnosis, peripheral blood, uninvolved tumor-adjacent lung and tumor were collected and stored as a combination of fresh-frozen and FFPE material. For TCR repertoire profiling, blood samples were analyzed in the form of peripheral blood mononuclear cells. Recombination joined TRBV7-8 with TRBJ1-1; TRBD1 aligns with 11 central bases. Sequencing was performed on peripheral blood, taken before any cancer treatment. The receptor's source is a female donor over 55 with stage II squamous cell lung carcinoma. The DNA sequence follows: TGTGCCAGCAGCTTTGCGGGACAGGGGGCTGAAGCTTTCTTT. This is translated as CASSFAGQGAEAFF.